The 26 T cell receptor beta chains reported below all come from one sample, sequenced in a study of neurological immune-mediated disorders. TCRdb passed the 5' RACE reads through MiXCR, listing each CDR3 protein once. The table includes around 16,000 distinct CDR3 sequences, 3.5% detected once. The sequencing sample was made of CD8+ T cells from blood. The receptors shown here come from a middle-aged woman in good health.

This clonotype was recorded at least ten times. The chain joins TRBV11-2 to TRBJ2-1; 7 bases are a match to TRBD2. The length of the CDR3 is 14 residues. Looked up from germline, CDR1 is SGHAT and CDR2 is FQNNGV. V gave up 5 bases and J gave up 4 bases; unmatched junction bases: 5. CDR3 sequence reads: CASSLEAGYNEQFF. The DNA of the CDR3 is TGTGCCAGCAGCCTCGAAGCGGGGTACAATGAGCAGTTCTTC.

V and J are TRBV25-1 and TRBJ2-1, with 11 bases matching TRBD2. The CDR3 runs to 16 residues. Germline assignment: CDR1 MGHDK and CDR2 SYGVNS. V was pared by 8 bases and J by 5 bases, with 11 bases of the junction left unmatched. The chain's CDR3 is CASVPPGLAADNEQFF. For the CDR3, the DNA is TGTGCCAGCGTCCCTCCGGGACTAGCGGCAGACAATGAGCAGTTCTTC.

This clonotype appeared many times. The DNA for the CDR3 is TGTGCCAGCAGCTCCCCTAGCGGGAAACCATACGAGCAGTACTTC. Its protein is CASSSPSGKPYEQYF. The chain links TRBV7-2 to TRBJ2-7, with 9 nucleotides matching TRBD2. The trim removed 4 bases at V and 4 bases at J, leaving 8 bases unmatched. Germline loops: CDR1 SGHTA, CDR2 FQGNSA. The length of the CDR3 is 15 residues. Variable domain in full (rest from reference TRBV7-2 and TRBJ2-7): GAGVSQSPSNKVTEKGKDVELRCDPISGHTALYWYRQSLGQGLEFLIYFQGNSAPDKSGLPSDRFSAERTGGSVSTLTIQRTQQEDSAVYLCASSSPSGKPYEQYFGPGTRLTVT.

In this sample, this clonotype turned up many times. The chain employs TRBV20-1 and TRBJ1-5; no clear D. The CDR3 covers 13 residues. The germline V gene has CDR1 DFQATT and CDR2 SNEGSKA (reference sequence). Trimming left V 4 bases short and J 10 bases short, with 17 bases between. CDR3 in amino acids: CSAIGGEFQPQHF. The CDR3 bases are TGCAGTGCTATAGGCGGGGAATTTCAACCCCAGCATTTT.

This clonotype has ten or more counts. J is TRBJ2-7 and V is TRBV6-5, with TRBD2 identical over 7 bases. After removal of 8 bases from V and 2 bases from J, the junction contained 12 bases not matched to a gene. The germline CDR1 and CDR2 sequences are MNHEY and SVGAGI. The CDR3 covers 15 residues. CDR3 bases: TGTGCCAGCCAACCTTCCCGCGGGAGTGCCTACGAGCAGTACTTC. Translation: CASQPSRGSAYEQYF.

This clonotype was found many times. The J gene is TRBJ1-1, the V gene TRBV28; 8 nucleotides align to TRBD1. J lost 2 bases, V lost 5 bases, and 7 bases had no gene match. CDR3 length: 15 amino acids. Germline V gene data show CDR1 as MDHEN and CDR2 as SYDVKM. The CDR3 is CASSPRTGSNTEAFF. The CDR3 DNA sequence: TGTGCCAGCAGTCCCCGGACAGGGTCAAACACTGAAGCTTTCTTT.

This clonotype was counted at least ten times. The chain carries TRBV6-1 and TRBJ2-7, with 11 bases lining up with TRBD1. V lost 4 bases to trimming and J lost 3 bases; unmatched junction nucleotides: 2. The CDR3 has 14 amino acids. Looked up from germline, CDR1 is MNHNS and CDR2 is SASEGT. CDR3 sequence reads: CASSGDRGVYEQYF. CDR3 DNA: TGTGCCAGCAGTGGGGACAGGGGGGTCTACGAGCAGTACTTC.

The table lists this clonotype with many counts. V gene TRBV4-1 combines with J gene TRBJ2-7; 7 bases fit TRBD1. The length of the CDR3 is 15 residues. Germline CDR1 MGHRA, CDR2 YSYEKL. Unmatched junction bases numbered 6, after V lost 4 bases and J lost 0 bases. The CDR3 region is CASSRGTVGSYEQYF. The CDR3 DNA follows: TGCGCCAGCAGCCGGGGGACAGTAGGCTCCTACGAGCAGTACTTC.

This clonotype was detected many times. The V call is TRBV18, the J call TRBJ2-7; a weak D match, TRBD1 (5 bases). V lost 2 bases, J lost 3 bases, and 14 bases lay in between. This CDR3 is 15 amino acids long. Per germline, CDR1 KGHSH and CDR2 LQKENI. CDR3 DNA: TGTGCCAGCTCACCATTTGACAGTGTTTACTACGAGCAGTACTTC. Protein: CASSPFDSVYYEQYF.

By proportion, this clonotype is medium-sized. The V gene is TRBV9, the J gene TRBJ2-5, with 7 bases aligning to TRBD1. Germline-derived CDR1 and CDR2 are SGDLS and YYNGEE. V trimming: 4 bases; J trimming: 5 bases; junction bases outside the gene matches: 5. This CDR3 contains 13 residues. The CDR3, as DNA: TGTGCCAGCAGCAAACTACAGGGGGAGACCCAGTACTTC. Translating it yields CASSKLQGETQYF.

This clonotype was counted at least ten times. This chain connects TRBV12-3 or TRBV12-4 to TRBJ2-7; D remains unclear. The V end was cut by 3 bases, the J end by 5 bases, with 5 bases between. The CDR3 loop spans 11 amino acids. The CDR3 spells CASSFGNEQYF. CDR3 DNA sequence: TGTGCCAGCAGTTTCGGAAACGAGCAGTACTTC.

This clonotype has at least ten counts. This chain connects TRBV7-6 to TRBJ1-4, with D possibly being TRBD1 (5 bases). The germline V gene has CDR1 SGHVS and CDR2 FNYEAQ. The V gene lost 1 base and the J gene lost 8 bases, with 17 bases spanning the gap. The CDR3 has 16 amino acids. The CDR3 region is CASSLGVGARSEKLFF. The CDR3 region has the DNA TGTGCCAGCAGCTTAGGGGTCGGGGCGCGATCCGAAAAACTGTTTTTT.

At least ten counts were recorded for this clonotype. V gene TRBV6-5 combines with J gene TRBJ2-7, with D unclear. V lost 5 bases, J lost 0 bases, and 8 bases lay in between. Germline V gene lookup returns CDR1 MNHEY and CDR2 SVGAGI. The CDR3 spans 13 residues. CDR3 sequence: CASSPGVSYEQYF. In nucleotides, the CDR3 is TGTGCCAGCAGTCCGGGTGTCTCCTACGAGCAGTACTTC.

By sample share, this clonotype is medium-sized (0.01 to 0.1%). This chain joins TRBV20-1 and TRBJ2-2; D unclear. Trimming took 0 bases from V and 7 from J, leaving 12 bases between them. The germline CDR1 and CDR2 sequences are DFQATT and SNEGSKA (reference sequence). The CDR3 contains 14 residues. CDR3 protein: CSARDLTDHGELFF. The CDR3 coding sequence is TGCAGTGCTAGAGATCTGACGGATCACGGGGAGCTGTTTTTT.

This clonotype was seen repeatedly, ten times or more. The CDR3 spells CASRHRDGAYEQYF. The CDR3 DNA reads TGCGCCAGCAGACACCGGGACGGAGCCTACGAGCAGTACTTC. The chain couples TRBV5-1 to TRBJ2-7; D may correspond to TRBD1 or TRBD2 (5 bases each). CDR3 length: 14 residues. V lost 5 bases and J lost 2, with 14 bases in between. Germline CDR1 and CDR2: SGHRS and YFSETQ.

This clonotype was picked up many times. The CDR3 here is CASSPPAGLGLYEQYF. The CDR3 region has the DNA TGTGCCAGCTCACCACCGGCGGGTCTCGGGTTATACGAGCAGTACTTC. The chain employs TRBV18 and TRBJ2-7, with a tentative D call TRBD2 (5 bases). V shed 0 bases and J shed 4 bases, with 16 bases lying between them. Germline CDR1 KGHSH, CDR2 LQKENI. CDR3 length: 16 residues.

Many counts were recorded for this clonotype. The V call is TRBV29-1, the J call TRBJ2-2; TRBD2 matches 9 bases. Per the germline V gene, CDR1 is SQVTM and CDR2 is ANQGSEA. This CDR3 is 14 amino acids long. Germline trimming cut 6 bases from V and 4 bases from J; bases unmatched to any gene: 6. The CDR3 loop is CSVRLADSTGELFF. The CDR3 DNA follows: TGCAGCGTCAGACTAGCGGATTCCACCGGGGAGCTGTTTTTT.

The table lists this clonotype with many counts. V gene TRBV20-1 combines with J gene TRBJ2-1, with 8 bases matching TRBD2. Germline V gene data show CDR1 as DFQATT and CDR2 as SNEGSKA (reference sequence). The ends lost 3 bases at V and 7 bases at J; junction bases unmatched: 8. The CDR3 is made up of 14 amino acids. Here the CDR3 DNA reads TGCAGTGCTAGGACGGAGCGGGAGATAAATGAGCAGTTCTTC. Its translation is CSARTEREINEQFF.

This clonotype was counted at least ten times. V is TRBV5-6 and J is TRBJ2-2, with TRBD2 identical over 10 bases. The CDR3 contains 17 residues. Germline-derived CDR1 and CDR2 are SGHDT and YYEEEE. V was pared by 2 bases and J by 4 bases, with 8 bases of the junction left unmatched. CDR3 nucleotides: TGTGCCAGCAGCTTCGCTAGCGGGAGTCGGGGCACCGGGGAGCTGTTTTTT. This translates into CASSFASGSRGTGELFF.

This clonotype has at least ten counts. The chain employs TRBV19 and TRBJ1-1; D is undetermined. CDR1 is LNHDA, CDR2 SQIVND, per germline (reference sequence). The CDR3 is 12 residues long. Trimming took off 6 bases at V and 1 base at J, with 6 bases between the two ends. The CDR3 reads CASRSWNTEAFF. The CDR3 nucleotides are TGTGCCAGTAGGAGTTGGAACACTGAAGCTTTCTTT.

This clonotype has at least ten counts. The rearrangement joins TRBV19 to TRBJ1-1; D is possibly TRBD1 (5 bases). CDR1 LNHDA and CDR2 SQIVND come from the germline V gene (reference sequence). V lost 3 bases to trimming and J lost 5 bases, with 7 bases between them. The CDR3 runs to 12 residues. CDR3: CASSMGGTEAFF. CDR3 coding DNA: TGTGCCAGTAGTATGGGGGGAACTGAAGCTTTCTTT.

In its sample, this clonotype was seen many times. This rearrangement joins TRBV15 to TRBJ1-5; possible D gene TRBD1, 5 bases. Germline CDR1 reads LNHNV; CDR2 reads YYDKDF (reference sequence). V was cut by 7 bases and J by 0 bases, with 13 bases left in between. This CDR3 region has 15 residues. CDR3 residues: CATTGDGDSNQPQHF. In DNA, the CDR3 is TGTGCCACCACGGGGGATGGGGATAGCAATCAGCCCCAGCATTTT.

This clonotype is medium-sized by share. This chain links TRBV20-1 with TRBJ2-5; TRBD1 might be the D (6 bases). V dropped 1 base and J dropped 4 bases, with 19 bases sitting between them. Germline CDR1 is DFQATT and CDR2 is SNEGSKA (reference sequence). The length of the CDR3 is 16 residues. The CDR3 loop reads CSARVSTGLDLETQYF. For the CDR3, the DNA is TGCAGTGCTAGAGTTAGTACAGGGCTGGATCTAGAGACCCAGTACTTC.

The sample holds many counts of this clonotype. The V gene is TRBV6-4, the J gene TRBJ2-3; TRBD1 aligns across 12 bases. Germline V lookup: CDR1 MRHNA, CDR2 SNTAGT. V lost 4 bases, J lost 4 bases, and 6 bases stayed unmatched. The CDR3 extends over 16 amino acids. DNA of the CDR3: TGTGCCAGCAGTGCAGCCGGGACAGGGGGCCCAGATACGCAGTATTTT. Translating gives CASSAAGTGGPDTQYF.

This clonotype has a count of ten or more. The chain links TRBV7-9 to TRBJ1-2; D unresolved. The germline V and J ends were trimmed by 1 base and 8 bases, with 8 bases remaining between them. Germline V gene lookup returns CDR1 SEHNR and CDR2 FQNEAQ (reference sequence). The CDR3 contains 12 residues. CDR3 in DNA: TGTGCCAGCAGCTTAGGTTATCCAGGCTACACCTTC. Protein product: CASSLGYPGYTF.

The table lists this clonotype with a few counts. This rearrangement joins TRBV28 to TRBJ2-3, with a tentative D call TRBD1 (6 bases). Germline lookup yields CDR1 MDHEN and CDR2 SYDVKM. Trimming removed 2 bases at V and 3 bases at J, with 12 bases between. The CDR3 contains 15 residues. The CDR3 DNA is TGTGCCAGCAGTTTAGGTGGGGGCCGAACAGATACGCAGTATTTT. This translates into CASSLGGGRTDTQYF. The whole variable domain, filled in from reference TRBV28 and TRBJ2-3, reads DVKVTQSSRYLVKRTGEKVFLECVQDMDHENMFWYRQDPGLGLRLIYFSYDVKMKEKGDIPEGYSVSREKKERFSLILESASTNQTSMYLCASSLGGGRTDTQYFGPGTRLTVL.